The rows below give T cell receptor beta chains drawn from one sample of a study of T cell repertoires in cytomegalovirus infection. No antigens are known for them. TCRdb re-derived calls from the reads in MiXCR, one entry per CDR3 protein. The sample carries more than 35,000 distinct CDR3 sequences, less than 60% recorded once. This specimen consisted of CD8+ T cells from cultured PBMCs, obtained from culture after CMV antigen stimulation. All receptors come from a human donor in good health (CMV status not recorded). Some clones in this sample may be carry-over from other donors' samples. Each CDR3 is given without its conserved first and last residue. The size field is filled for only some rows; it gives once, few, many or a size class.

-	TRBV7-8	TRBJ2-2	ASSPGGTSGTGELF
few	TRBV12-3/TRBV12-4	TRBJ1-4	ASSPRGRVEKLF
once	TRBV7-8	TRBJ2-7	ASSLLDRDYEQY
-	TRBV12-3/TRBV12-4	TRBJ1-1	ASSPRDSKNTEAF
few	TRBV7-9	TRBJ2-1	ASSLGQGVGDEQF
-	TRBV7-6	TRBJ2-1	ASSLRPSGPTYNEQF
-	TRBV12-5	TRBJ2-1	ASGSSGSLENDNEQF
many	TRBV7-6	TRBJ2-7	ASSSAGRVEQY
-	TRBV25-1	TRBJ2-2	ASSEYWDRARGAGELF
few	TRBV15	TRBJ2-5	ATGLAEGETQY
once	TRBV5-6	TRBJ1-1	ASSWGTGAGGTEAF
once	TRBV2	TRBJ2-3	ASSEDPGESTDTQY
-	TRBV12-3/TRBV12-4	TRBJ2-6	ASTPFGSGNSGANVLT
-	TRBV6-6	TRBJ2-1	ASSSAGAGYNEQF
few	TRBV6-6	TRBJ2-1	ASRGGGSDEQF
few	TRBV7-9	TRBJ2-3	ASSLVRYSRSGTDTQY
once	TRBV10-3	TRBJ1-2	AISKRSRSGYT
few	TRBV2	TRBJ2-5	ASRRTEFQETQY
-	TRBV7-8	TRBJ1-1	ASRPSGGVHTEAF
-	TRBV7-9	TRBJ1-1	ASSLEGTLVAEAF
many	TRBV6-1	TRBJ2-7	ASKDERQGFTYEQY
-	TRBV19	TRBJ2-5	ASSIASRGGLGETQY
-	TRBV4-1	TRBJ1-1	ASSQSNSMNTEAF
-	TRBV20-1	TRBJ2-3	SAGLQTSGGDIDTQY
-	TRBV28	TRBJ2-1	ASSLRLYNEQF
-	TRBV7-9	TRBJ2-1	AVVRGLAGGAADNEQF
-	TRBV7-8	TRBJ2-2	ASSLWTGANTGELF
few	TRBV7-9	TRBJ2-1	ASGRSAGASEQF
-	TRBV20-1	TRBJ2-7	SARTSGESYAFEQY
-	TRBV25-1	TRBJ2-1	ASKANEQF
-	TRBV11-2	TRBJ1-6	ASSSQGDNSPLH
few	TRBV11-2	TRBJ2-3	ASSSGGGTDTQY
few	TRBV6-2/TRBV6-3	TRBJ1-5	ASSYIGGNQPQH
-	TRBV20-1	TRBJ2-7	SARRGSRSYEQY
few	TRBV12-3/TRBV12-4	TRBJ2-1	ASSLRQGADEQF
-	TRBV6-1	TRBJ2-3	ASSDFGGPPPEDTQY
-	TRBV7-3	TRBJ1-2	ASSAGTTAAGYT
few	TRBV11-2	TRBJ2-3	ASSLYSGGASDTQY
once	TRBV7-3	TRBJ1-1	ASSLSNGRNTEAF
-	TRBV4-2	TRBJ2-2	ASSQTPSGNTGELF
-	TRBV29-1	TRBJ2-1	SVEDTFTGPGAYNEQF
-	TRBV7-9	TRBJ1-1	ASSSQGTHYTEAF
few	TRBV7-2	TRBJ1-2	ASSPPAGQTNYGYT
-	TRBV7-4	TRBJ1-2	ASSLDFYGYT
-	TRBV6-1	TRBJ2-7	ASRRVDAYEQY
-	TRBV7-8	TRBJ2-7	ASSLDPLHYEQY
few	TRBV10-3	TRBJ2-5	AISEHHRNYQETQY
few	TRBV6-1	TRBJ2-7	ASSVWGYEQY
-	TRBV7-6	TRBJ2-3	ASSYRGRDTDTQY
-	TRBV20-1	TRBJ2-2	SARGRANTGELF
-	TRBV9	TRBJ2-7	ASSVSRDSSSYEQY